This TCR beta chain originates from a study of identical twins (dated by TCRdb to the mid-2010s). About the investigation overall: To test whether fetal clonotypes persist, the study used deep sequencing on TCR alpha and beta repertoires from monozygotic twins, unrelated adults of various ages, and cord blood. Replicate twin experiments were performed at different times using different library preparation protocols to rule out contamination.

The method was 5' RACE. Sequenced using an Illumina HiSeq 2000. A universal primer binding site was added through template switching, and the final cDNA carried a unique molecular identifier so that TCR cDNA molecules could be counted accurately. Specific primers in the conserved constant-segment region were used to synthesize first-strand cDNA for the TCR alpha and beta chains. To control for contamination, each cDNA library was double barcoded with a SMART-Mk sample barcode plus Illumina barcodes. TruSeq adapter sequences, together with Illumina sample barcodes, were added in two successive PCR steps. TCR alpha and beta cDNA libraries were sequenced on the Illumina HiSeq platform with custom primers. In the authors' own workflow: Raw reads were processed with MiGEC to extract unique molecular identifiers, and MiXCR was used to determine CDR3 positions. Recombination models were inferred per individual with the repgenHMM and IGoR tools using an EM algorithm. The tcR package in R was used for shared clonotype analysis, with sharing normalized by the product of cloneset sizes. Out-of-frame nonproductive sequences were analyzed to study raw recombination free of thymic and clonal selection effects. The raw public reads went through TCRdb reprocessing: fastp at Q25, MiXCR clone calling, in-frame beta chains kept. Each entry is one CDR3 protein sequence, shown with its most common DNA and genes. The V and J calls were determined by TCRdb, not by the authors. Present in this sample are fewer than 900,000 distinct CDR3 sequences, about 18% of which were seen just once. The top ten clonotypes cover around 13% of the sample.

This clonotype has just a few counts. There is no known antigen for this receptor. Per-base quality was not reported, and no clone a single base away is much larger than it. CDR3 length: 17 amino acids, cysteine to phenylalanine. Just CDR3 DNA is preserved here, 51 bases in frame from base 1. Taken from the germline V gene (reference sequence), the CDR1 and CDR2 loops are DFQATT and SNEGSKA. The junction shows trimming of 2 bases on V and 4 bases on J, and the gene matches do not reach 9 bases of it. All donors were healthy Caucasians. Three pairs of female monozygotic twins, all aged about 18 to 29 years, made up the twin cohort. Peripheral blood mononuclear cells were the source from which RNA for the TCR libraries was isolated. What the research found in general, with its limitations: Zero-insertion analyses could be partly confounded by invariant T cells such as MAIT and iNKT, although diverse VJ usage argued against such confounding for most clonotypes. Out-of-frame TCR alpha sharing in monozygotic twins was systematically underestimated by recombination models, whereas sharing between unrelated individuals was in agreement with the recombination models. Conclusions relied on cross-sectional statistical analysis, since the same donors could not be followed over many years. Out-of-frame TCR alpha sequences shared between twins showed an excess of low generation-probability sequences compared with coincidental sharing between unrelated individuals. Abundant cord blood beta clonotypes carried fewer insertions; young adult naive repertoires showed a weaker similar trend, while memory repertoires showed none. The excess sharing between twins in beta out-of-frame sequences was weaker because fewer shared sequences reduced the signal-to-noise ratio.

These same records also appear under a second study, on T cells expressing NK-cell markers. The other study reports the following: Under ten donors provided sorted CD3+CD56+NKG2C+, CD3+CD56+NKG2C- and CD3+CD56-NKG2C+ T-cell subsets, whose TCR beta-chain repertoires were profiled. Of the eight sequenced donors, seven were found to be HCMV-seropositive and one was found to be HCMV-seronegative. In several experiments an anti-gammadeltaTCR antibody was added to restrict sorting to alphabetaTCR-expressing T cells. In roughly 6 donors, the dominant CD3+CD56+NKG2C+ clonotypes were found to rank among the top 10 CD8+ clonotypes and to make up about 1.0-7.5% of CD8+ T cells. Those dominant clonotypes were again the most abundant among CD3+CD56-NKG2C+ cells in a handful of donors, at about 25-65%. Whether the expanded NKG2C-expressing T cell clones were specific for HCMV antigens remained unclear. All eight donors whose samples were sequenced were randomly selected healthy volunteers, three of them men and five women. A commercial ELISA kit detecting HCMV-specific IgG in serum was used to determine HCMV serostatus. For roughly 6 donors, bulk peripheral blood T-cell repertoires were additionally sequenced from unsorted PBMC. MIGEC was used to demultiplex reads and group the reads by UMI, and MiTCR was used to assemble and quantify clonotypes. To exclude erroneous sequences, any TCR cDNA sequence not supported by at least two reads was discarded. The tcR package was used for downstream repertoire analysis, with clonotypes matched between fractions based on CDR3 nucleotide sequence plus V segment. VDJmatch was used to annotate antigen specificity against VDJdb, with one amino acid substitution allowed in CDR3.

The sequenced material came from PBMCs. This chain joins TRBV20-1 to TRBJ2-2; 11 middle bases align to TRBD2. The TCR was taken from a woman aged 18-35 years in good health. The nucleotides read TGCAGTGCTAGAAGGCTAGCGGGAGGCTCGGGCACCGGGGAGCTGTTTTTT. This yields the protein CSARRLAGGSGTGELFF.